Presented here are 28 T cell receptor beta chains from one specimen sequenced in a study of blood T cell repertoires in COVID-19. Here immunoSEQ multiplex PCR was the method, and the copy in TCRdb shows in-frame clones only, minus some. Among 210,000 or so clones listed, approximately 81% were seen once. The sample consisted of peripheral blood. All receptors derive from a human donor in a cohort sampled during active COVID-19.

The chain links TRBV18 to TRBJ1-1; 9 bases align to TRBD1. Unmatched junction bases numbered 6, after V lost 4 bases and J lost 3 bases. CDR1 is KGHSH and CDR2 is LQKENI in the germline V gene. The CDR3 extends over 15 amino acids. CDR3: CASSRGQGIDTEAFF. The CDR3 coding sequence is TGTGCCAGCTCACGGGGACAGGGAATTGACACTGAAGCTTTCTTT. Complete variable domain (other parts from reference TRBV18 and TRBJ1-1): NAGVMQNPRHLVRRRGQEARLRCSPMKGHSHVYWYRQLPEEGLKFMVYLQKENIIDESGMPKERFSAEFPKEGPSILRIQQVVRGDSAAYFCASSRGQGIDTEAFFGQGTRLTVV.

V usage is TRBV5-4 and J usage is TRBJ2-3, with D possibly TRBD1 on 6 matching bases. V was clipped by 5 bases and J by 4 bases, with 14 bases between them. Germline loops: CDR1 SGHNT, CDR2 YYREEE (reference sequence). CDR3 size: 14 residues. The CDR3 loop is CASSYGQSSDTQYF. The CDR3 DNA is TGTGCCAGCAGTTACGGACAGAGCTCAGATACGCAGTATTTT. Variable domain in full (rest from reference TRBV5-4 and TRBJ2-3): ETGVTQSPTHLIKTRGQQVTLRCSSQSGHNTVSWYQQALGQGPQFIFQYYREEENGRGNFPPRFSGLQFPNYSSELNVNALELDDSALYLCASSYGQSSDTQYFGPGTRLTVL.

In this sample, this clone turned up once. This sequence joins TRBV4-1 and TRBJ2-5; 7 bases are a match to TRBD1. The V segment lost 5 bases and the J segment 5 bases; nucleotides outside the gene matches: 14. Germline CDR1 is MGHRA and CDR2 is YSYEKL. CDR3 length equals 16 residues. The CDR3 coding sequence is TGCGCCAGCAGCTTAATGCCGGGACAGCAATCCGAGACCCAGTACTTC. It encodes CASSLMPGQQSETQYF.

To note about this clone: This sample also contains other DNA sequences that code for the same CDR3. V is TRBV5-1 and J is TRBJ2-3, with TRBD1 identical over 8 bases. CDR1 and CDR2 from the germline V gene are SGHRS and YFSETQ. J gave up 0 bases and V 2 bases, and 2 bases lay outside the gene matches. The CDR3 extends over 15 amino acids. The CDR3: CASSFQGASTDTQYF. DNA for the CDR3: TGCGCCAGCAGCTTTCAGGGGGCAAGCACAGATACGCAGTATTTT.

The chain couples TRBV2 to TRBJ1-1; 7 positions match TRBD1. Germline trimming cut 5 bases from V and 0 bases from J; bases unmatched to any gene: 9. CDR1 and CDR2 from the germline V gene are SNHLY and FYNNEI. This CDR3 is 16 amino acids long. CDR3 protein: CASSNGRDSLNTEAFF. CDR3 coding DNA: TGTGCCAGCAGTAACGGCCGGGACAGTTTGAACACTGAAGCTTTCTTT.

The chain uses TRBV3-1 (or the pseudogene TRBV3-2) and TRBJ1-6; 9 bases map to TRBD1. V shed 4 bases and J 4 bases; nucleotides not matched to a gene: 11. Looked up from germline, CDR1 is LGHDT and CDR2 is YNNKEL (reference sequence). This CDR3 contains 18 residues. CDR3 sequence reads: CASSPLPGQGQYNSPLHF. The DNA for the CDR3 is TGTGCCAGCAGCCCACTACCGGGACAGGGACAGTATAATTCACCCCTCCACTTT.

The chain couples TRBV6-6 to TRBJ1-2, with D uncertain. Germline CDR1 is MNHNY and CDR2 is SVGAGI (reference sequence). This CDR3 contains 14 residues. V lost 6 bases to trimming and J lost 0 bases, with 11 bases between them. The CDR3 DNA sequence: TGTGCCAGCAGGATTTTAAGCCCTAACTATGGCTACACCTTC. It codes for CASRILSPNYGYTF.

The gene calls are TRBV3-1 (or the pseudogene TRBV3-2) and TRBJ2-3; TRBD2 matches 7 bases. Germline-derived CDR1 and CDR2 are LGHDT and YNNKEL (reference sequence). The CDR3 runs to 16 residues. V lost 4 bases to trimming and J lost 2 bases; unmatched junction nucleotides: 9. CDR3 region: CASSPSGLADTDTQYF. The CDR3 DNA reads as TGTGCCAGCAGCCCGTCCGGGCTAGCGGACACAGATACGCAGTATTTT.

The chain joins TRBV25-1 to TRBJ2-2, with D perhaps TRBD2 (5 bases). CDR3 length equals 16 residues. Trimming took off 2 bases at V and 2 bases at J, with 12 bases between the two ends. Germline V gene sequence: CDR1 MGHDK, CDR2 SYGVNS. CDR3 in amino acids: CASSELHSVNTGELFF. The CDR3 DNA sequence: TGTGCCAGCAGTGAACTCCATAGCGTAAACACCGGGGAGCTGTTTTTT.

J is TRBJ1-6 and V is TRBV10-2, with 11 bases fitting TRBD1. There are 16 residues in the CDR3. The J segment lost 8 bases and the V segment lost 6 bases, leaving 9 bases of the junction unmatched. Germline V gene sequence: CDR1 WSHSY, CDR2 SAAADI. The CDR3 loop is CASRRTGGGLDSPLHF. CDR3 sequence (DNA): TGCGCCAGCAGACGGACAGGGGGCGGATTGGATTCACCCCTCCACTTT.

In this sample, this clone turned up once. The rearrangement links TRBV6-5 to TRBJ1-2, with D perhaps matching TRBD1 (6 bases). Per the germline V gene, CDR1 is MNHEY and CDR2 is SVGAGI. CDR3 size: 13 residues. The V gene lost 2 bases and the J gene lost 2 bases, with 6 bases spanning the gap. CDR3 coding DNA: TGTGCCAGCAGTTACACAGGGAACTATGGCTACACCTTC. Its protein is CASSYTGNYGYTF.

The V gene is TRBV6-5, the J gene TRBJ1-2, with D tentatively TRBD1 (5 bases). The CDR3 loop spans 14 amino acids. Per germline, CDR1 MNHEY and CDR2 SVGAGI. V was cut by 5 bases and J by 1 base, with 11 bases left in between. The CDR3 DNA is TGTGCCAGCAGTACGGACAACGGTAACTATGGCTACACCTTC. Encoded protein: CASSTDNGNYGYTF.

This chain uses TRBV10-3 with TRBJ1-2; D is ambiguous. Trimming stripped 6 bases from V and 6 bases from J, with 17 bases between. Germline V gene sequence: CDR1 ENHRY, CDR2 SYGVKD. CDR3 length equals 14 residues. The CDR3 spells CAISLDPLVNGYTF. CDR3 bases: TGTGCCATCAGCCTCGACCCGCTAGTAAATGGCTACACCTTC.

The V and J genes are TRBV28 and TRBJ1-1; 8 nucleotides agree with TRBD1. Germline V lookup: CDR1 MDHEN, CDR2 SYDVKM. V trimming: 3 bases; J trimming: 8 bases; junction bases outside the gene matches: 11. This CDR3 comprises 15 residues. CDR3 coding DNA: TGTGCCAGCAGTTTGCCGACAGGGGCCGAGAGAGAAGCTTTCTTT. As protein: CASSLPTGAEREAFF. The full variable domain, with the rest looked up from reference TRBV28 and TRBJ1-1, is DVKVTQSSRYLVKRTGEKVFLECVQDMDHENMFWYRQDPGLGLRLIYFSYDVKMKEKGDIPEGYSVSREKKERFSLILESASTNQTSMYLCASSLPTGAEREAFFGQGTRLTVV.

The rearrangement links TRBV7-8 to TRBJ2-2; 13 bases map to TRBD2. The V segment lost 5 bases and the J segment 0 bases; nucleotides outside the gene matches: 3. CDR1 and CDR2 (germline): SGHVS, FQNEAQ. The length of the CDR3 is 17 residues. CDR3 in DNA: TGTGCCAGCAGCATGACTAGCGGGGGGTCGAACACCGGGGAGCTGTTTTTT. Its protein is CASSMTSGGSNTGELFF.

V and J are TRBV3-1 (or the pseudogene TRBV3-2) and TRBJ2-3, with 9 nucleotides matching TRBD2. The CDR3 is made up of 16 amino acids. CDR1 and CDR2 from the germline V gene are LGHDT and YNNKEL (reference sequence). V lost 2 bases, J lost 0 bases, and 3 bases stayed unmatched. CDR3 in amino acids: CASSQNSGGSTDTQYF. As DNA, the CDR3 is TGTGCCAGCAGCCAAAATAGCGGGGGCAGCACAGATACGCAGTATTTT.

V gene TRBV19 combines with J gene TRBJ1-2, with 12 nucleotides matching TRBD1. V trimming: 5 bases; J trimming: 4 bases; junction bases outside the gene matches: 11. The germline CDR1 and CDR2 sequences are LNHDA and SQIVND (reference sequence). The CDR3 runs 17 residues. CDR3 sequence: CASSAGTGGSELYGYTF. CDR3 nucleotide sequence: TGTGCCAGTAGTGCGGGGACAGGGGGCTCCGAACTCTATGGCTACACCTTC.

The chain employs TRBV6-1 and TRBJ2-3; the match to TRBD2 covers 7 bases. With 3 bases clipped from V and 1 base from J, the junction kept 7 bases outside the gene matches. Germline assignment: CDR1 MNHNS and CDR2 SASEGT. This CDR3 has 16 residues. DNA for the CDR3: TGTGCCAGCAGTGAGGCGCCTAGCGGCCGCACAGATACGCAGTATTTT. Translating gives CASSEAPSGRTDTQYF.

The V and J genes are TRBV10-3 and TRBJ1-2, with D uncertain. Trimming stripped 4 bases from V and 8 bases from J, with 17 bases between. CDR1 and CDR2 (germline): ENHRY, SYGVKD. CDR3 size: 14 residues. The DNA of the CDR3 is TGTGCCATCAGTGGGGATGTTCCTACGGGGGGCTACACCTTC. Its protein is CAISGDVPTGGYTF.

The rearrangement joins TRBV5-6 to TRBJ2-5; TRBD2 agrees at 7 bases. The CDR3 spans 15 residues. The germline V gene has CDR1 SGHDT and CDR2 YYEEEE. V lost 0 bases, J lost 9 bases, and 11 bases stayed unmatched. CDR3 bases: TGTGCCAGCAGCTTGGCTAGCCTGGCGGGGGTGGCCCAGTACTTC. Protein sequence: CASSLASLAGVAQYF. Together with reference TRBV5-6 and TRBJ2-5, the CDR3 gives the full variable domain: DAGVTQSPTHLIKTRGQQVTLRCSPKSGHDTVSWYQQALGQGPQFIFQYYEEEERQRGNFPDRFSGHQFPNYSSELNVNALLLGDSALYLCASSLASLAGVAQYFGPGTRLLVL.

In its sample, this clone was seen a few times. This chain links TRBV29-1 with TRBJ1-2; a possible D gene is TRBD1 (6 bases). The germline V and J ends were trimmed by 4 bases and 0 bases, with 6 bases remaining between them. The CDR3 is made up of 12 amino acids. CDR1 and CDR2 (germline): SQVTM, ANQGSEA. This CDR3 is CSVGTANYGYTF. In DNA form, the CDR3 reads TGCAGCGTTGGGACAGCTAACTATGGCTACACCTTC.

This clone was recorded only once. This chain links TRBV6-5 with TRBJ1-1, with unresolved D. V was shortened by 6 bases and J by 1 base, with 12 bases between the two germline ends. From germline, CDR1 is MNHEY and CDR2 SVGAGI. This CDR3 region has 14 residues. The CDR3 region is CASRKGQANTEAFF. The CDR3 DNA reads TGTGCCAGCAGAAAAGGTCAGGCGAACACTGAAGCTTTCTTT.

This clone has more than one count but fewer than ten. The chain couples TRBV5-1 to TRBJ1-3, with unresolved D. Trimming shortened V by 1 base and J by 4 bases, and 12 bases separated the two germline ends. The germline V gene has CDR1 SGHRS and CDR2 YFSETQ. The CDR3 has 15 amino acids. The CDR3 DNA follows: TGCGCCAGCAGCTTGCCCGGGAGACTGGGAAACACCATATATTTT. Encoded protein: CASSLPGRLGNTIYF.

This chain uses TRBV24-1 with TRBJ1-4; D remains ambiguous. This CDR3 spans 15 amino acids. Germline V gene sequence: CDR1 KGHDR, CDR2 SFDVKD. Trimming removed 12 bases at V and 4 bases at J, with 20 bases between. CDR3: CAPLGVEEINEKLFF. CDR3 DNA sequence: TGTGCCCCCCTCGGAGTAGAGGAGATTAATGAAAAACTGTTTTTT.

With respect to this clone: Other DNA sequences in the same sample also yield this CDR3. The chain couples TRBV20-1 to TRBJ2-3, with D uncertain. The CDR3 totals 11 residues. V dropped 6 bases and J dropped 5 bases, with 9 bases sitting between them. The germline CDR1 and CDR2 sequences are DFQATT and SNEGSKA (reference sequence). The CDR3, as DNA: TGCAGTGCGATTCCCAGAGATACGCAGTATTTT. Its translation: CSAIPRDTQYF.

This chain links TRBV7-8 with TRBJ2-1; 9 nucleotides align to TRBD2. The J segment lost 6 bases and the V segment lost 8 bases, leaving 8 bases of the junction unmatched. Germline V gene sequence: CDR1 SGHVS, CDR2 FQNEAQ. This CDR3 region has 14 residues. CDR3 DNA sequence: TGTGCCAGCTTGAGCGGGGGGAAACTCAATGAGCAGTTCTTC. The encoded protein is CASLSGGKLNEQFF.

In nucleotides, the CDR3 is TGTGCCGGGAGAGTAGGTTGGACCGGGGAGCTGTTTTTT. It codes for CAGRVGWTGELFF. The gene calls are TRBV28 and TRBJ2-2, with D perhaps matching TRBD2 (5 bases). Looked up from germline, CDR1 is MDHEN and CDR2 is SYDVKM. The CDR3 contains 13 residues. Deletions cut 11 bases from V and 5 bases from J, with 15 bases between.

The chain recombines TRBV5-4 with TRBJ2-3; D possibly corresponds to TRBD2 (7 bases). Trimming took off 1 base at V and 4 bases at J, with 13 bases between the two ends. This CDR3 contains 15 residues. Germline V gene lookup returns CDR1 SGHNT and CDR2 YYREEE (reference sequence). CDR3 sequence (DNA): TGTGCCAGCAGCTTGTGGGGGGGCAACCCAGATACGCAGTATTTT. It yields the protein CASSLWGGNPDTQYF.